This TCR beta chain was sequenced in a study of cytomegalovirus exposure and HLA in healthy donors. Per germline, CDR1 MNHEY and CDR2 SVGAGI. V lost 7 bases, J lost 0 bases, and 9 bases lay in between. This CDR3 region has 13 residues. The PCR employed 60 Vbeta primers together with 13 Jbeta primers. TCRdb's copy holds only in-frame clones and misses some; the assay was immunoSEQ multiplex PCR. The data hold around 130,000 clones, with approximately 84% observed a single time. This clone was detected only a few times. The sample consisted of PBMCs. J is TRBJ1-1 and V is TRBV6-5; no firm D call. The clonotype was recovered from a boy younger than 10 in good health and CMV-seronegative. The CDR3 DNA sequence: TGTGCCAGCACGGAGACGGTGAACACTGAAGCTTTCTTT. Its translation is CASTETVNTEAFF.